These T cell receptor beta chains were read from a single sample in a study of shared clonotypes between healthy human individuals. Clones were sequenced by immunoSEQ multiplex PCR, and TCRdb holds only the in-frame ones, with some missing. This table has approximately 1,500,000 clones, nearly 99% appearing once. The material sequenced was naive CD4+ T cells sorted from blood. These receptors all stem from a man younger than 45 in good health. The CDR3 runs from the conserved cysteine through the conserved F or W. D genes are given only for firm matches. Where a row states a size, it is once, few, many or the class of an expanded clone; other rows omit it.

J gene | D gene | clone size | V gene | CDR3 DNA | CDR3 protein
TRBJ2-5 | TRBD1 | - | TRBV5-5 | TGTGCCAGCAGCCCCGGGACAGCGCGGGAGACCCAGTACTTC | CASSPGTARETQYF
TRBJ2-1 | TRBD2 | - | TRBV9 | TGTGCCAGCAGCCCTGTTGGGACTAGCGTGTACAATGAGCAGTTCTTC | CASSPVGTSVYNEQFF
TRBJ2-7 | - | - | TRBV18 | TGTGCCAGCTCACCACCGACGGGGCGCAGGGCCTACGAGCAGTACTTC | CASSPPTGRRAYEQYF
TRBJ2-5 | - | once | TRBV5-6 | TGTGCCAGCAGCTTGGTCATAGCAGGCATAGGAGAGACCCAGTACTTC | CASSLVIAGIGETQYF
TRBJ1-5 | - | - | TRBV18 | TGTGCCAGTTCCGGGGGAGGATTGAGCAATCAGCCCCAGCATTTT | CASSGGGLSNQPQHF
TRBJ1-2 | - | - | TRBV6-6 | TGTGCCAGCAGTTACTCTGGGGTGGTGAACTATGGCTACACCTTC | CASSYSGVVNYGYTF
TRBJ2-7 | TRBD2 | - | TRBV19 | TGTGCCAGTAAAAACGGGGCGGGAGGGCCTATCCACGAGCAGTACTTC | CASKNGAGGPIHEQYF
TRBJ2-3 | TRBD2 | - | TRBV4-1 | TGCGCCAGCAGCCACCGACCGACTAGCGGGTCAGATACGCAGTATTTT | CASSHRPTSGSDTQYF
TRBJ2-1 | TRBD1 | - | TRBV18 | TGTGCCAGCTCACCACCGTGGGACAGTTACAATGAGCAGTTCTTC | CASSPPWDSYNEQFF
TRBJ2-7 | - | - | TRBV6-5 | TGTGCCAGCAGTAACTTCAACGAGCAGTACTTC | CASSNFNEQYF
TRBJ1-5 | TRBD1 | - | TRBV10-3 | TGTGCCATCAGTCAGACAGGGGATCAGCCCCAGCATTTT | CAISQTGDQPQHF
TRBJ1-5 | - | - | TRBV18 | TGTGCCAGCTCACCGCGAAATAATCAGCCCCAGCATTTT | CASSPRNNQPQHF
TRBJ2-2 | - | - | TRBV18 | TGTGCCAGCTCACCTCCAGGAGCGGTCAACACCGGGGAGCTGTTTTTT | CASSPPGAVNTGELFF
TRBJ2-3 | - | - | TRBV28 | TGTGCCAGCAGTCTGACCCTAGCTCCGCGAGGCACAGATACGCAGTATTTT | CASSLTLAPRGTDTQYF
TRBJ2-7 | - | - | TRBV5-5 | TGTGCCAGCAGCACCGGACAGCCCTACGAGCAGTACTTC | CASSTGQPYEQYF
TRBJ2-3 | - | - | TRBV5-4 | TGTGCCAGCTCAGGGCCGGGCACAGATACGCAGTATTTT | CASSGPGTDTQYF
TRBJ2-5 | TRBD1 | - | TRBV7-9 | TGTGCCAGCAGCTTACCGGGACAGGTCTTGCAAGAGACCCAGTACTTC | CASSLPGQVLQETQYF
TRBJ2-7 | TRBD2 | - | TRBV6-5 | TGTGCCAGCAGGGAGACTAGCCGGGGCTCCGAGCAGTACTTC | CASRETSRGSEQYF
TRBJ2-2 | - | - | TRBV19 | TGTGCCAGTAGTATCTCGACAGCCCTTAGGACCGGGGAGCTGTTTTTT | CASSISTALRTGELFF
TRBJ2-3 | - | - | TRBV18 | TGTGCCAGCTCACCAATCAGGATTTCAGATACGCAGTATTTT | CASSPIRISDTQYF
TRBJ2-1 | TRBD2 | - | TRBV11-2 | TGTGCCAGCAGCCAAACTAGCGGATACTACAATGAGCAGTTCTTC | CASSQTSGYYNEQFF
TRBJ2-7 | - | - | TRBV19 | TGTGCCAGTAGTTATCGGGGGATCTACGAGCAGTACTTC | CASSYRGIYEQYF
TRBJ2-2 | TRBD2 | - | TRBV7-2 | TGTGCCAGCAGGCTAGCGGGAGCTAACACCGGGGAGCTGTTTTTT | CASRLAGANTGELFF
TRBJ1-5 | - | - | TRBV19 | TGTGCCAGTAGTATAGGGAGAAGCAATCAGCCCCAGCATTTT | CASSIGRSNQPQHF
TRBJ1-4 | - | - | TRBV6-6 | TGTGCCAGTTGTCGTCCGGGACCGAGTAATGAAAAACTGTTTTTT | CASCRPGPSNEKLFF
TRBJ2-1 | - | - | TRBV11-3 | TGTGCCAGCAGCTTAGATCTAGGGGGTGAGCAGTTCTTC | CASSLDLGGEQFF
TRBJ1-1 | - | - | TRBV6-5 | TGTGCCAGCCTAACCCGGGGAGGGGGCACTGAAGCTTTCTTT | CASLTRGGGTEAFF
TRBJ1-5 | - | - | TRBV27 | TGTGCCAGCAGTTTAAATTGGGGCAATCAGCCCCAGCATTTT | CASSLNWGNQPQHF
TRBJ1-3 | - | - | TRBV21-1 | TGTGCCAGTGGGGGGACAGGCAACTCTGGAAACACCATATATTTT | CASGGTGNSGNTIYF
TRBJ2-1 | - | - | TRBV29-1 | TGCAGCGTACGCCAAGGACAGTCCTACAATGAGCAGTTCTTC | CSVRQGQSYNEQFF
TRBJ2-3 | - | - | TRBV18 | TGTGCCAGCTCACCTCTGAGCACAGATACGCAGTATTTT | CASSPLSTDTQYF
TRBJ2-7 | - | once | TRBV5-4 | TGTGCCAGCAGCCTTAGGGACGGTCGCTACGAGCAGTACTTC | CASSLRDGRYEQYF
TRBJ1-3 | - | once | TRBV5-5 | TGTGCCAGCAGCTTGGGGGCAGCCTCTGGAAACACCATATATTTT | CASSLGAASGNTIYF
TRBJ2-2 | TRBD2 | - | TRBV19 | TGTGCCAGTAGTATAGAGCATAGCGGGAGAGACACCGGGGAGCTGTTTTTT | CASSIEHSGRDTGELFF
TRBJ2-1 | - | - | TRBV2 | TGTGCCAGCACACGAAACAATGAGCAGTTCTTC | CASTRNNEQFF
TRBJ1-2 | - | - | TRBV5-1 | TGCGCCAGCAGCTTGGCAGGGACAACTAACTATGGCTACACCTTC | CASSLAGTTNYGYTF
TRBJ2-3 | TRBD1 | - | TRBV2 | TGTGCCAGCCTGGGGAACCCGGGACAGAATATCGTAGGAGGCACAGATACGCAGTATTTT | CASLGNPGQNIVGGTDTQYF
TRBJ1-4 | - | - | TRBV28 | TGTGCCGCCGCTTGGGCAGCAACTAATGAAAAACTGTTTTTT | CAAAWAATNEKLFF
TRBJ2-1 | - | - | TRBV5-1 | TGCGCCAGCAGCTACAGCCCTCGGGGGTCCTACAATGAGCAGTTCTTC | CASSYSPRGSYNEQFF
TRBJ2-3 | TRBD2 | - | TRBV7-9 | TGTGCCAGCAGTTCCGGGACTAGCGGGAGCACAGATACGCAGTATTTT | CASSSGTSGSTDTQYF
TRBJ1-3 | - | - | TRBV5-1 | TGCGCCAGCAGCTTGTGGAAGAATAATGTGGACACCTGGCCAATTAATGGAAACACCATATATTTT | CASSLWKNNVDTWPINGNTIYF
TRBJ2-7 | TRBD2 | - | TRBV7-3 | TGTGCCAGCAGCCCCGGGGACTACTCCTACGAGCAGTACTTC | CASSPGDYSYEQYF
TRBJ2-7 | - | - | TRBV28 | TGTGCCAGCAGCCCTCTTGGACAGCTGACCTACGAGCAGTACTTC | CASSPLGQLTYEQYF
TRBJ2-1 | - | - | TRBV6-1 | TGTGCCAGCAGTGTATCCCACACCAATGAGCAGTTCTTC | CASSVSHTNEQFF
TRBJ1-1 | - | - | TRBV28 | TGTGCCAGCGGTTCATTTGAAGCTTTCTTT | CASGSFEAFF
TRBJ2-3 | - | - | TRBV5-1 | TGCGCCAGCAGCCGGCCGGGACAGGGGCGGGAGGGGCAGTATTTT | CASSRPGQGREGQYF
TRBJ2-5 | - | - | TRBV2 | TGTGCCAGCAGTCTACTGGGGTCGGAAGAGACCCAGTACTTC | CASSLLGSEETQYF
TRBJ1-2 | - | - | TRBV28 | TGTGCCAGCAGCTCCACAGGAACCGGCTATGGCTACACCTTC | CASSSTGTGYGYTF
TRBJ2-7 | - | - | TRBV30 | TGTGCCTGGAGTGTACTTTCCCCGGCGTCTTCCTACGAGCAGTACTTC | CAWSVLSPASSYEQYF
TRBJ2-7 | TRBD1 | - | TRBV5-1 | TGCGCCAGCAGATCCCCGGGACAGGGGGCTGGCGAGCAGTACTTC | CASRSPGQGAGEQYF
TRBJ1-1 | TRBD1 | - | TRBV10-3 | TGTGCCATCAGTGAGTTGACAGGGACTGAAGCTTTCTTT | CAISELTGTEAFF
TRBJ2-1 | TRBD2 | - | TRBV10-3 | TGTGCCATCAGAGGACTAGCGGACAATGAGCAGTTCTTC | CAIRGLADNEQFF